The 19 T cell receptor beta chains below all came from one sample that was sequenced in a study of blood T cell repertoires in COVID-19. The table came from immunoSEQ multiplex PCR; TCRdb's copy has only in-frame clones and leaves some out. Of about 12,000 clones in the sample, just over 85% are singletons; the top ten hold less than 35%. Sequencing used peripheral blood. The receptor set was obtained from a human donor in a cohort sampled during active COVID-19.

The V gene is TRBV19, the J gene TRBJ1-5, with TRBD1 as a possible D gene (5 bases). This CDR3 comprises 15 residues. Trimming shortened V by 5 bases and J by 4 bases, and 15 bases separated the two germline ends. Germline V gene data show CDR1 as LNHDA and CDR2 as SQIVND (reference sequence). CDR3 nucleotide sequence: TGTGCCAGTAGTGCCAACCCCCCAGGGAATCAGCCCCAGCATTTT. Protein product: CASSANPPGNQPQHF.

The sample holds one count of this clone. The genes are TRBV7-3 and TRBJ2-1, with 12 bases that match TRBD2. Germline CDR1 SGHTA, CDR2 FQGTGA. CDR3 size: 17 residues. V shed 5 bases, J shed 3 bases, and the junction held 8 bases outside the gene matches. CDR3 region: CASSPSSGGAGYNEQFF. The CDR3 DNA reads TGTGCCAGCAGCCCATCTAGCGGGGGGGCCGGCTACAATGAGCAGTTCTTC.

This clone was counted once. CDR3 sequence: CASSLALPNQPQHF. The CDR3 DNA sequence: TGTGCCAGCAGCTTAGCTCTTCCCAATCAGCCCCAGCATTTT. V gene TRBV7-8 combines with J gene TRBJ1-5, with D unclear. V was shortened by 0 bases and J by 3 bases, with 6 bases between the two germline ends. CDR1 is SGHVS, CDR2 FQNEAQ, per germline. The CDR3 consists of 14 residues.

This chain uses TRBV7-2 with TRBJ2-1, with 7 bases fitting TRBD2. Germline V CDR1 and CDR2: SGHTA, FQGNSA. This CDR3 contains 18 residues. Losses at the gene ends were 1 base for V and 3 bases for J; bases not matched to a gene: 12. CDR3 in amino acids: CASSLEAGRPLNYNEQFF. The CDR3, as DNA: TGTGCCAGCAGCTTAGAAGCGGGGCGACCACTAAACTACAATGAGCAGTTCTTC.

The chain uses TRBV28 and TRBJ1-4; D possibly corresponds to TRBD1 (6 bases). The CDR3 totals 15 residues. The germline gives CDR1 MDHEN, CDR2 SYDVKM. V lost 4 bases and J 5 bases, leaving 14 bases between the germline ends. CDR3 in amino acids: CASSSGTGPNEKLFF. CDR3 nucleotide sequence: TGTGCCAGCAGTTCCGGCACAGGGCCAAATGAAAAACTGTTTTTT.

CDR3 region: CATSKIGANEQFF. The CDR3 DNA is TGTGCCACCAGTAAAATAGGGGCTAATGAGCAGTTCTTC. The chain couples TRBV24-1 to TRBJ2-1, with D possibly matching TRBD1 (5 bases). V dropped 6 bases and J dropped 7 bases, with 12 bases sitting between them. This CDR3 region has 13 residues. The germline gives CDR1 KGHDR, CDR2 SFDVKD.

The chain combines TRBV6-5 with TRBJ1-6, with 10 bases fitting TRBD1. The CDR3 spans 15 residues. V dropped 3 bases and J dropped 9; count of bases not matched to a gene: 5. CDR1 is MNHEY and CDR2 is SVGAGI in the germline V gene. The CDR3: CASSYGTGDTSPLHF. Written as DNA, the CDR3 is TGTGCCAGCAGTTATGGGACAGGGGATACTTCACCCCTCCACTTT.

V gene TRBV19 combines with J gene TRBJ1-1; TRBD1 matches at 12 bases. The germline V gene encodes CDR1 LNHDA and CDR2 SQIVND (reference sequence). V lost 5 bases and J lost 4; bases outside the gene matches: 5. There are 15 residues in the CDR3. CDR3 protein: CASSARDRGLTEAFF. CDR3 in DNA: TGTGCCAGTAGTGCCAGGGACAGGGGGCTCACTGAAGCTTTCTTT. Full variable domain (remainder filled in from reference TRBV19 and TRBJ1-1): DGGITQSPKYLFRKEGQNVTLSCEQNLNHDAMYWYRQDPGQGLRLIYYSQIVNDFQKGDIAEGYSVSREKKESFPLTVTSAQKNPTAFYLCASSARDRGLTEAFFGQGTRLTVV.

CDR3 amino acids: CASSPWTGVLNTEAFF. The CDR3 DNA sequence: TGTGCCAGCAGCCCGTGGACAGGGGTCTTGAACACTGAAGCTTTCTTT. This chain joins TRBV7-3 and TRBJ1-1, with 9 bases fitting TRBD1. The V segment lost 5 bases and the J segment 0 bases; nucleotides outside the gene matches: 7. CDR1 and CDR2 from the germline V gene are SGHTA and FQGTGA. This CDR3 has 16 amino acids.

This chain connects TRBV18 to TRBJ1-4; D unresolved. The CDR3 runs to 16 residues. Between the trimmed V and J ends, which lost 4 bases and 2 bases, there was a span of 14 bases. Germline CDR1 is KGHSH and CDR2 is LQKENI. The CDR3 sequence is CASSRQARTTNEKLFF. CDR3 coding DNA: TGTGCCAGCTCACGACAAGCTCGCACCACTAATGAAAAACTGTTTTTT.

This clone was seen a few times. J is TRBJ1-2 and V is TRBV6-5; TRBD1 aligns across 10 bases. Per the germline V gene, CDR1 is MNHEY and CDR2 is SVGAGI. V lost 2 bases and J lost 6; bases outside the gene matches: 9. This CDR3 has 16 residues. CDR3 nucleotide sequence: TGTGCCAGCAGTTACGACCGACAGGGGGCGCGGAATGGCTACACCTTC. Its protein product is CASSYDRQGARNGYTF.

This chain links TRBV5-1 with TRBJ2-3; a possible D gene is TRBD1 (6 bases). V lost 4 bases to trimming and J lost 2 bases, with 17 bases between them. The V gene's germline CDR1 is SGHRS and CDR2 YFSETQ. This CDR3 has 16 amino acids. The CDR3 sequence: CASSDYDRSNTDTQYF. CDR3 coding DNA: TGCGCCAGCAGCGACTACGACAGGTCTAACACAGATACGCAGTATTTT.

This chain connects TRBV6-6 to TRBJ2-1, with TRBD2 matching 7 bases. V trimming: 2 bases; J trimming: 8 bases; junction bases outside the gene matches: 9. Per the germline V gene, CDR1 is MNHNY and CDR2 is SVGAGI (reference sequence). The CDR3 consists of 15 residues. The chain's CDR3 is CASSYGWGGPDEQFF. CDR3 DNA: TGTGCCAGCAGTTACGGGTGGGGGGGTCCAGATGAGCAGTTCTTC.

This rearrangement joins TRBV7-9 to TRBJ2-7, with TRBD1 matching over 9 bases. The J segment lost 3 bases and the V segment lost 5 bases, leaving 5 bases of the junction unmatched. In germline, CDR1 is SEHNR, CDR2 FQNEAQ (reference sequence). CDR3 length equals 14 residues. CDR3 coding DNA: TGTGCCAGCAGCCTGGGACAGGGAGACTACGAGCAGTACTTC. Protein product: CASSLGQGDYEQYF.

J is TRBJ2-6 and V is TRBV7-6; unclear D gene. Germline CDR1 is SGHVS and CDR2 is FNYEAQ. The CDR3 runs 14 residues. Trimming pared 5 bases from V and 0 bases from J, leaving 5 bases between. CDR3 residues: CASSHSSGANVLTF. In nucleotides, the CDR3 is TGTGCCAGCAGCCATTCCTCTGGGGCCAACGTCCTGACTTTC.

The J gene is TRBJ2-2, the V gene TRBV4-1; 9 nucleotides line up with TRBD2. V trimming: 0 bases; J trimming: 2 bases; junction bases outside the gene matches: 4. Germline V gene data show CDR1 as MGHRA and CDR2 as YSYEKL. This CDR3 has 17 residues. The DNA for the CDR3 is TGCGCCAGCAGCCAAGAGTCTAGCGGGATAAACACCGGGGAGCTGTTTTTT. The encoded protein is CASSQESSGINTGELFF.

For the CDR3, the DNA is TGTGCCAGCAGCCCCCTTGGGCAGGGCGTGAACTATGGCTACACCTTC. Protein product: CASSPLGQGVNYGYTF. The chain combines TRBV3-1 (or the pseudogene TRBV3-2) with TRBJ1-2, with a possible D match to TRBD1 (5 bases). The V gene's germline CDR1 is LGHDT and CDR2 YNNKEL (reference sequence). The CDR3 totals 16 residues. The V gene lost 4 bases and the J gene lost 2 bases, with 17 bases spanning the gap.

The chain employs TRBV10-3 and TRBJ2-5; 9 nucleotides match TRBD1. Per germline, CDR1 ENHRY and CDR2 SYGVKD. The CDR3 length is 13 residues. Losses at the gene ends were 11 bases for V and 4 bases for J; bases not matched to a gene: 8. The CDR3 DNA reads TGTGCCCTCGGGGACAGGGTCGGAGAGACCCAGTACTTC. Protein: CALGDRVGETQYF.

The chain is built from TRBV7-2 and TRBJ2-5, with TRBD2 matching 8 bases. V trimming: 5 bases; J trimming: 6 bases; junction bases outside the gene matches: 11. This CDR3 is 15 amino acids long. Per the germline V gene, CDR1 is SGHTA and CDR2 is FQGNSA. As DNA, the CDR3 is TGTGCCAGCAGCAAGGGCGGGACTAGAGGGAAGACCCAGTACTTC. Its protein product is CASSKGGTRGKTQYF.